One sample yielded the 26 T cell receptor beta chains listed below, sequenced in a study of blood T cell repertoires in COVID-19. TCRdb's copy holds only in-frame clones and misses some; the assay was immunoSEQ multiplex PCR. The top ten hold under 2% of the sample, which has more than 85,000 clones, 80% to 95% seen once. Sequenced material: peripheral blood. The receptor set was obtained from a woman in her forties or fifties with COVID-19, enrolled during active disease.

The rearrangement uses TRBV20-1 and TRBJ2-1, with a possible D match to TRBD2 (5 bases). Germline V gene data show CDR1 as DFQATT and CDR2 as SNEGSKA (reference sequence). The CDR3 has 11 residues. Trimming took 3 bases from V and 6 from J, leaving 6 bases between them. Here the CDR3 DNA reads TGCAGTGCTAGGACTACCAATGAGCAGTTCTTC. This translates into CSARTTNEQFF.

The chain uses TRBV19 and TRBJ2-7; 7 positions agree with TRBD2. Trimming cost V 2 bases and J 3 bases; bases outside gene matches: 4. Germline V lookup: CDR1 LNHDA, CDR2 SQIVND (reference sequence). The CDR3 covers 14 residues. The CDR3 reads CASSIFLADYEQYF. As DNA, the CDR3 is TGTGCCAGTAGTATATTTCTAGCGGACTACGAGCAGTACTTC.

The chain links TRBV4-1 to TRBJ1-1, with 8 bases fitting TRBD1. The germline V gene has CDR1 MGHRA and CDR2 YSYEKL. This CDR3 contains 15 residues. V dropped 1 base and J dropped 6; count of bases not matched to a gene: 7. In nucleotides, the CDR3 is TGCGCCAGCAGCCAAGGAAGACAGGGGTGGGCTGAAGCTTTCTTT. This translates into CASSQGRQGWAEAFF.

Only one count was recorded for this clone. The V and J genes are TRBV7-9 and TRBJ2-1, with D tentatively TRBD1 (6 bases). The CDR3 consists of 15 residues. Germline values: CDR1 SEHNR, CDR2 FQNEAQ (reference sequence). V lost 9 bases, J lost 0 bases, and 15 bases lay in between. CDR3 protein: CASTTTGSSYNEQFF. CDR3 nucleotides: TGTGCCAGTACTACAACAGGGAGCTCCTACAATGAGCAGTTCTTC.

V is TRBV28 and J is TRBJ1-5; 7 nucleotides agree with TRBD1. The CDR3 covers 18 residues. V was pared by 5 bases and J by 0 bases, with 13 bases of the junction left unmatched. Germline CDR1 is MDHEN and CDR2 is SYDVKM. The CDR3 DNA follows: TGTGCCAGCAGTGGCAGGGGGATACTTCCAAATAGCAATCAGCCCCAGCATTTT. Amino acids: CASSGRGILPNSNQPQHF.

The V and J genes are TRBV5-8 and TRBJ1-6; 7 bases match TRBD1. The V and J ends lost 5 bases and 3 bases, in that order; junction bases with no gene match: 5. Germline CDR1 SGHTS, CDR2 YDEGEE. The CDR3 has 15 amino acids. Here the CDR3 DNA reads TGTGCCAGCAGAGACAGGGCAGGCTATAATTCACCCCTCCACTTT. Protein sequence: CASRDRAGYNSPLHF.

CDR3 loop: CASRRNRGGYTF. CDR3 in DNA: TGTGCCAGCAGGAGAAACAGGGGTGGCTACACCTTC. The rearrangement uses TRBV6-5 and TRBJ1-2; 7 nucleotides match TRBD1. The trim removed 6 bases at V and 7 bases at J, leaving 5 bases unmatched. The CDR3 runs to 12 residues. Germline CDR1 is MNHEY and CDR2 is SVGAGI.

The CDR3 protein is CAWTRGTSGGATGELFF. CDR3 nucleotides: TGTGCCTGGACCCGAGGGACTAGCGGGGGGGCCACCGGGGAGCTGTTTTTT. The chain couples TRBV30 to TRBJ2-2, with 16 bases lining up with TRBD2. CDR1 and CDR2 (germline): GTSNPN, SVGIG (reference sequence). The length of the CDR3 is 17 residues. Losses at the gene ends were 4 bases for V and 4 bases for J; bases not matched to a gene: 6. Drawing the rest from reference TRBV30 and TRBJ2-2, the complete variable domain is SQTIHQWPATLVQPVGSPLSLECTVEGTSNPNLYWYRQAAGRGLQLLFYSVGIGQISSEVPQNLSASRPQDRQFILSSKKLLLSDSGFYLCAWTRGTSGGATGELFFGEGSRLTVL.

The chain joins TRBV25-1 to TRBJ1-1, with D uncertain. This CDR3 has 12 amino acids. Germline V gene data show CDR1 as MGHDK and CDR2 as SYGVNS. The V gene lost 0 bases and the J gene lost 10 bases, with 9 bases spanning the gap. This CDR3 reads CASSEYEGIAFF. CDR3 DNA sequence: TGTGCCAGCAGTGAATATGAGGGAATAGCTTTCTTT.

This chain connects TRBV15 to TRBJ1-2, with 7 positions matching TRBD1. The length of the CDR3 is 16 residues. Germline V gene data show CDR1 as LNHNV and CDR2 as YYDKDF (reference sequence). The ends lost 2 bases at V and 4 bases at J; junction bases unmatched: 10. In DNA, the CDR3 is TGTGCCACCAGCAGACAGAAGGGGGCAGACCTCTATGGCTACACCTTC. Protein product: CATSRQKGADLYGYTF. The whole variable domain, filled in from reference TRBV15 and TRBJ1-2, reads DAMVIQNPRYQVTQFGKPVTLSCSQTLNHNVMYWYQQKSSQAPKLLFHYYDKDFNNEADTPDNFQSRRPNTSFCFLDIRSPGLGDTAMYLCATSRQKGADLYGYTFGSGTRLTVV.

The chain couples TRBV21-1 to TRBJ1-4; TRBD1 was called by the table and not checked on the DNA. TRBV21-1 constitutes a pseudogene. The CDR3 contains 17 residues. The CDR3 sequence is CASSPQGLDSVNEKLFF. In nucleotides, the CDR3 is TGTGCCAGCAGCCCCCAGGGGCTAGACAGTGTTAATGAAAAACTGTTTTTT.

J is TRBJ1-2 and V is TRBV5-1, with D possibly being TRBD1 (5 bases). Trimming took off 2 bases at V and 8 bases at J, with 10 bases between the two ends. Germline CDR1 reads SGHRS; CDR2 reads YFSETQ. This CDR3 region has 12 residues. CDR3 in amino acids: CASSLVGEGYTF. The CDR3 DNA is TGCGCCAGCAGCTTAGTAGGGGAAGGCTACACCTTC.

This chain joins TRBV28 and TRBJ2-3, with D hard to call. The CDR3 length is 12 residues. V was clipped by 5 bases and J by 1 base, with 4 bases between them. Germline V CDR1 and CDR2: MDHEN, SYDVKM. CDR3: CASSPRTDTQYF. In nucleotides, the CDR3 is TGTGCCAGCAGTCCTCGCACAGATACGCAGTATTTT.

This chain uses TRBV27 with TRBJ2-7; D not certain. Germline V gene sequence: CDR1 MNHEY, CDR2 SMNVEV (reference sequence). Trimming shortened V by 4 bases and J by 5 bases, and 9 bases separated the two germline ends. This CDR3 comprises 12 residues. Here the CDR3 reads CASSSGPNEQYF. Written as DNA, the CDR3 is TGTGCCAGCAGTTCCGGTCCTAACGAGCAGTACTTC.

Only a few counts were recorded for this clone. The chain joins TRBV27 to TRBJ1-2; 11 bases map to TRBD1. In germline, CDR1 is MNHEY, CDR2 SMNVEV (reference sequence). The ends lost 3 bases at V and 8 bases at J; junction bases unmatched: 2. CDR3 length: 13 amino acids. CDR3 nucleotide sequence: TGTGCCAGCAGTTTGGGGACAGGGGGGGGCTACACCTTC. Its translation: CASSLGTGGGYTF.

This CDR3 is CASSQQGSGANVLTF. The CDR3 DNA is TGTGCCAGCAGCCAACAGGGTTCGGGGGCCAACGTCCTGACTTTC. The V and J genes are TRBV14 and TRBJ2-6; D may be TRBD1 (5 bases). CDR1 is SGHDN and CDR2 is FVKESK in the germline V gene. The germline V and J ends were trimmed by 2 bases and 4 bases, with 9 bases remaining between them. This CDR3 is 15 amino acids long.

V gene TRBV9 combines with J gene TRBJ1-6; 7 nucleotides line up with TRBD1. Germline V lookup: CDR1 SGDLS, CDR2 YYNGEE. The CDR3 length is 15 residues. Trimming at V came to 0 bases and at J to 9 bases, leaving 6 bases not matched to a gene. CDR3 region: CASSVGQGGSSPLHF. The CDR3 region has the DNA TGTGCCAGCAGCGTAGGACAGGGAGGAAGTTCACCCCTCCACTTT. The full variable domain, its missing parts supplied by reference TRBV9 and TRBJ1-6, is DSGVTQTPKHLITATGQRVTLRCSPRSGDLSVYWYQQSLDQGLQFLIQYYNGEERAKGNILERFSAQQFPDLHSELNLSSLELGDSALYFCASSVGQGGSSPLHFGNGTRLTVT.

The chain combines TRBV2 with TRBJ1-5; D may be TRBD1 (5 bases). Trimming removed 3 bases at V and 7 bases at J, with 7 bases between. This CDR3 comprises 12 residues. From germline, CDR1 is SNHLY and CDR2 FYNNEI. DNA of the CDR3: TGTGCCAGCAGTGACGGGGGACAGCCCCAGCATTTT. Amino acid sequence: CASSDGGQPQHF.

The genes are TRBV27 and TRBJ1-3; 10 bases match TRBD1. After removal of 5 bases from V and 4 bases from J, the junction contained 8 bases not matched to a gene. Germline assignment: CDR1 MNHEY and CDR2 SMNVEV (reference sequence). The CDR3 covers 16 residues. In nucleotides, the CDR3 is TGTGCCAGCAGTCTCCGCGGGACAGGGGCCGGAAACACCATATATTTT. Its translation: CASSLRGTGAGNTIYF.

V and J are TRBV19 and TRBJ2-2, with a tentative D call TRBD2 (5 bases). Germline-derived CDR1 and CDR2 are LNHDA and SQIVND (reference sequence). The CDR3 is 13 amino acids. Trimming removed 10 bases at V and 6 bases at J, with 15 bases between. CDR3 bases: TGTGCCACCACCGGGGTCGGCTCCGGGGAGCTGTTTTTT. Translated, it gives CATTGVGSGELFF.

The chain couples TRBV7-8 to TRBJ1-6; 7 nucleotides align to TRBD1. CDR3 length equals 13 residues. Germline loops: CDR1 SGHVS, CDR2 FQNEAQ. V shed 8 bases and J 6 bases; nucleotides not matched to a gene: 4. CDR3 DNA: TGTGCCAGCCTCCGGGACAGTAATTCACCCCTCCACTTT. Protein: CASLRDSNSPLHF.

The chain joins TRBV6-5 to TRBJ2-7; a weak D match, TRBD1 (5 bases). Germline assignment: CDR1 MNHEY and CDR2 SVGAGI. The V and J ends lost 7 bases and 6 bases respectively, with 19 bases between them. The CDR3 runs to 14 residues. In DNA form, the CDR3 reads TGTGCCAGCAAGGTGACAAGGGGCGCATCCGAGCAGTACTTC. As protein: CASKVTRGASEQYF.

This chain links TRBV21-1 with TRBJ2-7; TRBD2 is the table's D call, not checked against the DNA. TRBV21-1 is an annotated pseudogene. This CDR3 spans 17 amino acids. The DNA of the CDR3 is TGTGCCAGCAGCAAAGCGGGGAGTTTCCCCCTGTTGAACGAGCAGTACGTC. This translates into CASSKAGSFPLLNEQYV.

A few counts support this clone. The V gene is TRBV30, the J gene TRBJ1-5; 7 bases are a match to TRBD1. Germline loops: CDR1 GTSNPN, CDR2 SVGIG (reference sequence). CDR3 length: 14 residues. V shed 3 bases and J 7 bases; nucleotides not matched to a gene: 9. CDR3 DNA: TGTGCCTGGAGCCGGGACAGTATCCGACAGCCCCAGCATTTT. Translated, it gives CAWSRDSIRQPQHF.

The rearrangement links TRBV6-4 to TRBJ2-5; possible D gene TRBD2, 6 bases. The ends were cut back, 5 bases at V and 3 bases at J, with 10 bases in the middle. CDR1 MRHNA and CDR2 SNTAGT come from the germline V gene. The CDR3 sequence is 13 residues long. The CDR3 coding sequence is TGTGCCAGCAGTTTAGAGCGGGAAGAGACCCAGTACTTC. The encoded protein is CASSLEREETQYF.

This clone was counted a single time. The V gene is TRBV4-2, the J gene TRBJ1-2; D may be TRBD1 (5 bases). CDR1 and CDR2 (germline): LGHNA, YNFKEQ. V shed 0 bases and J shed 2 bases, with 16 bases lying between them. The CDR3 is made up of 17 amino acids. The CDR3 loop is CASSQDYGSPGNYGYTF. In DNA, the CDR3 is TGTGCCAGCAGCCAAGATTACGGGTCGCCAGGGAACTATGGCTACACCTTC.